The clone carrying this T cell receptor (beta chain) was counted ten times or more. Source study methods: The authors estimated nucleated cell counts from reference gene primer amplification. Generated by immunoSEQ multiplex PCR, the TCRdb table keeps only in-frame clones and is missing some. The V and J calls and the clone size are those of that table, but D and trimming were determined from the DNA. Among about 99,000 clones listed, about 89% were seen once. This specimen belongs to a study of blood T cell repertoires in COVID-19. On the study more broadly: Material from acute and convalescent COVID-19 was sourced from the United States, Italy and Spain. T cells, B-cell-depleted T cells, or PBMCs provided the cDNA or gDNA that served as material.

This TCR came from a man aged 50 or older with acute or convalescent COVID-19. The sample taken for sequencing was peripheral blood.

CDR3 sequence (DNA): TGTGCCAGTGCTACCGAGGGCTCCTACGAGCAGTACTTC. Encoded protein: CASATEGSYEQYF. The rearrangement links TRBV19 to TRBJ2-7, with D perhaps matching TRBD2 (5 bases). The V end lost 8 bases, the J end lost 0 bases, and 11 bases lay between the germline ends. There are 13 residues in the CDR3. Germline V gene lookup returns CDR1 LNHDA and CDR2 SQIVND (reference sequence).